Each of the 25 T cell receptor beta chains below was sequenced from the same sample in a study of human T cells and chemical hapten exposure. TCRdb redid the calling of the 5' RACE reads with MiXCR, one entry per CDR3 protein. The sample records more than 75,000 distinct CDR3 sequences, 15% to 20% being singletons. The authors extracted total RNA from unfractionated whole blood. The receptors here all came from a female donor in good health.

The chain uses TRBV5-1 and TRBJ2-1; 10 bases align to TRBD2. Germline-derived CDR1 and CDR2 are SGHRS and YFSETQ. The J segment lost 6 bases and the V segment lost 4 bases, leaving 10 bases of the junction unmatched. The CDR3 extends over 16 amino acids. The chain's CDR3 is CASSTNSGGTFNEQFF. CDR3 sequence (DNA): TGCGCCAGCAGCACGAATAGCGGGGGGACCTTCAATGAGCAGTTCTTC.

The sample holds a few counts of this clonotype. This chain uses TRBV20-1 with TRBJ2-1, with D perhaps assigned TRBD1 or TRBD2 (6 bases each). The CDR3 consists of 16 residues. Germline CDR1 DFQATT, CDR2 SNEGSKA (reference sequence). Trimming pared 1 base from V and 2 bases from J, leaving 15 bases between. This CDR3 is CSARGGGGGTYNEQFF. The CDR3 DNA is TGCAGTGCTAGAGGGGGAGGAGGGGGGACCTACAATGAGCAGTTCTTC.

This clonotype has just a few counts. V gene TRBV20-1 combines with J gene TRBJ1-1, with D uncertain. The CDR3 totals 12 residues. CDR1 and CDR2 (germline): DFQATT, SNEGSKA (reference sequence). V lost 6 bases and J lost 4, with 12 bases in between. For the CDR3, the DNA is TGCAGTGCGCCTAGCTGGGGCACTGAAGCTTTCTTT. Amino acid sequence: CSAPSWGTEAFF.

This clonotype came up a few times. This chain links TRBV12-3 or TRBV12-4 with TRBJ1-3; weak D call: TRBD1 (5 bases). The CDR3 covers 14 residues. The V gene lost 5 bases and the J gene lost 2 bases, with 10 bases spanning the gap. The CDR3 coding sequence is TGTGCCAGCAGTCCGGGGACGGCTGGAAACACCATATATTTT. This gives the protein CASSPGTAGNTIYF.

This clonotype was found a few times. The chain is built from TRBV2 and TRBJ1-5; D ambiguous. This CDR3 comprises 13 residues. Germline V gene sequence: CDR1 SNHLY, CDR2 FYNNEI. V lost 6 bases, J lost 6 bases, and 12 bases lay in between. This CDR3 is CASRGEGTQPQHF. CDR3 bases: TGTGCCAGCAGAGGCGAGGGAACTCAGCCCCAGCATTTT.

This clonotype showed up just a few times. The rearrangement uses TRBV28 and TRBJ2-6; no reliable D call. In germline, CDR1 is MDHEN, CDR2 SYDVKM. V lost 5 bases and J lost 7, with 12 bases in between. The CDR3 contains 14 residues. CDR3 sequence reads: CASSLSGPANVLTF. CDR3 in DNA: TGTGCCAGCAGTCTCTCCGGGCCCGCCAACGTCCTGACTTTC. Complete variable domain (other parts from reference TRBV28 and TRBJ2-6): DVKVTQSSRYLVKRTGEKVFLECVQDMDHENMFWYRQDPGLGLRLIYFSYDVKMKEKGDIPEGYSVSREKKERFSLILESASTNQTSMYLCASSLSGPANVLTFGAGSRLTVL.

The sample holds a few counts of this clonotype. The chain uses TRBV3-1 and TRBJ1-1, with D perhaps matching TRBD1 (5 bases). The CDR3 has 14 residues. The germline CDR1 and CDR2 sequences are LGHDT and YNNKEL (reference sequence). V lost 4 bases to trimming and J lost 2 bases, with 11 bases between them. DNA for the CDR3: TGTGCCAGCAGCCCTCAGGGAGCTAACACTGAAGCTTTCTTT. Amino acids: CASSPQGANTEAFF. Variable domain in full (rest from reference TRBV3-1 and TRBJ1-1): DTAVSQTPKYLVTQMGNDKSIKCEQNLGHDTMYWYKQDSKKFLKIMFSYNNKELIINETVPNRFSPKSPDKAHLNLHINSLELGDSAVYFCASSPQGANTEAFFGQGTRLTVV.

This clonotype was seen only a few times. The chain employs TRBV11-2 and TRBJ2-3; 8 nucleotides agree with TRBD2. This CDR3 is 17 amino acids long. The trim removed 1 base at V and 1 base at J, leaving 7 bases unmatched. Germline CDR1 and CDR2: SGHAT and FQNNGV. The CDR3 nucleotides read TGTGCCAGCAGCTTAGCGGGTTTGGGACTAGGCACAGATACGCAGTATTTT. This gives the protein CASSLAGLGLGTDTQYF.

This clonotype was found a few times. CDR3 protein: CASSEVVGSSAFF. As DNA, the CDR3 is TGTGCCAGCAGTGAAGTGGTTGGGAGTAGCGCTTTCTTT. The chain recombines TRBV25-1 with TRBJ1-1; no clear D. This CDR3 comprises 13 residues. V was clipped by 2 bases and J by 11 bases, with 15 bases between them. The germline V gene encodes CDR1 MGHDK and CDR2 SYGVNS. Supplemented by reference TRBV25-1 and TRBJ1-1, the full variable domain reads EADIYQTPRYLVIGTGKKITLECSQTMGHDKMYWYQQDPGMELHLIHYSYGVNSTEKGDLSSESTVSRIRTEHFPLTLESARPSHTSQYLCASSEVVGSSAFFGQGTRLTVV.

In this sample, this clonotype turned up a few times. The chain carries TRBV28 and TRBJ1-5; 8 nucleotides align to TRBD1. The germline V gene has CDR1 MDHEN and CDR2 SYDVKM. The CDR3 has 16 residues. V was pared by 3 bases and J by 2 bases, with 6 bases of the junction left unmatched. The CDR3 nucleotides are TGTGCCAGCAGTTTTTCGCAACAGGGGGGCAATCAGCCCCAGCATTTT. Translation: CASSFSQQGGNQPQHF.

This clonotype was counted only a few times. V gene TRBV18 combines with J gene TRBJ1-2, with a tentative D call TRBD1 (5 bases). Germline V gene data show CDR1 as KGHSH and CDR2 as LQKENI. With 3 bases removed from V and 5 bases from J, the gap between germline ends came to 10 bases. The CDR3 is made up of 13 amino acids. This CDR3 is CASSPDKGYGYTF. The CDR3 DNA follows: TGTGCCAGCTCACCGGACAAGGGTTATGGCTACACCTTC.

This clonotype was detected many times. The chain combines TRBV2 with TRBJ1-5; the D is unclear. Trimming stripped 9 bases from V and 1 base from J, with 10 bases between. Germline V gene lookup returns CDR1 SNHLY and CDR2 FYNNEI. The CDR3 spans 13 residues. CDR3 sequence: CASSRRSNQPQHF. The CDR3 coding sequence is TGTGCCAGTTCAAGGAGGAGCAATCAGCCCCAGCATTTT.

The chain has TRBV29-1 and TRBJ1-2, with D perhaps matching TRBD1 (6 bases). This CDR3 contains 13 residues. Germline V gene lookup returns CDR1 SQVTM and CDR2 ANQGSEA. V was shortened by 7 bases and J by 6 bases, with 18 bases between the two germline ends. The CDR3: CSAGVEGFDGYTF. CDR3 nucleotide sequence: TGCAGCGCAGGGGTGGAGGGATTTGATGGCTACACCTTC.

This clonotype appeared a few times. CDR3 bases: TGTGCCAGCAGAGAAAGGAGGACAGGGCCGTACACTGAAGCTTTCTTT. Its translation: CASRERRTGPYTEAFF. The chain employs TRBV27 and TRBJ1-1, with 8 bases aligning to TRBD1. V was pared by 6 bases and J by 3 bases, with 12 bases of the junction left unmatched. Germline lookup yields CDR1 MNHEY and CDR2 SMNVEV (reference sequence). The CDR3 spans 16 residues.

This clonotype was found a few times. The V call is TRBV29-1, the J call TRBJ1-2; D unclear. CDR1 and CDR2 from the germline V gene are SQVTM and ANQGSEA. The CDR3 spans 12 residues. Trimming removed 8 bases from V and 7 bases from J, with 17 bases in between. For the CDR3, the DNA is TGCAGCACCGGGGAGCCAGGTGGTGGCTACACCTTC. This translates into CSTGEPGGGYTF.

This clonotype came up a few times. This chain links TRBV5-6 with TRBJ2-7; 11 bases match TRBD1. Germline CDR1 and CDR2: SGHDT and YYEEEE. The CDR3 spans 18 residues. After removal of 1 base from V and 4 bases from J, the junction contained 13 bases not matched to a gene. CDR3 amino acids: CASSLLLGTGGNRYEQYF. CDR3 in DNA: TGTGCCAGCAGCTTGCTTCTCGGGACAGGGGGTAATAGGTACGAGCAGTACTTC. Using reference TRBV5-6 and TRBJ2-7 for the parts outside the CDR3, the full variable domain is DAGVTQSPTHLIKTRGQQVTLRCSPKSGHDTVSWYQQALGQGPQFIFQYYEEEERQRGNFPDRFSGHQFPNYSSELNVNALLLGDSALYLCASSLLLGTGGNRYEQYFGPGTRLTVT.

The rearrangement links TRBV7-2 to TRBJ2-1; possible D gene TRBD1, 6 bases. The V end lost 3 bases, the J end lost 10 bases, and 16 bases lay between the germline ends. The CDR3 extends over 14 amino acids. Germline CDR1 and CDR2: SGHTA and FQGNSA. Here the CDR3 reads CASSFSRQGLEQFF. CDR3 nucleotides: TGTGCCAGCAGCTTCTCAAGGCAGGGGCTGGAGCAGTTCTTC.

This clonotype was observed a few times. V gene TRBV27 combines with J gene TRBJ2-7; D may correspond to TRBD1 or TRBD2 (6 bases each). In germline, CDR1 is MNHEY, CDR2 SMNVEV (reference sequence). The CDR3 runs to 14 residues. V was cut by 6 bases and J by 2 bases, with 14 bases left in between. CDR3 sequence reads: CASRFTGAPYEQYF. The CDR3 coding sequence is TGTGCCAGCAGGTTCACGGGGGCCCCCTACGAGCAGTACTTC.

The rearrangement joins TRBV28 to TRBJ2-3, with a tentative D call TRBD2 (6 bases). CDR3 length equals 16 residues. Germline CDR1 reads MDHEN; CDR2 reads SYDVKM. V was trimmed by 5 bases and J by 6 bases, leaving 21 bases between them. The CDR3 coding sequence is TGTGCCAGCAGTCTCCTTTCGGGAGAGGGTGTTGATACGCAGTATTTT. This gives the protein CASSLLSGEGVDTQYF.

The genes are TRBV14 and TRBJ2-5; perhaps TRBD2 as D (5 bases). Germline CDR1 reads SGHDN; CDR2 reads FVKESK. The CDR3 is made up of 15 amino acids. V lost 4 bases to trimming and J lost 0 bases, with 12 bases between them. The CDR3 DNA is TGTGCCAGCAGCCGATGGTCGGGGTACCAAGAGACCCAGTACTTC. Its translation: CASSRWSGYQETQYF.

For this clonotype: A much larger clonotype is one base distant, so this may be a read error. The J gene is TRBJ2-3, the V gene TRBV12-3 or TRBV12-4; 8 nucleotides line up with TRBD2. CDR3 length equals 13 residues. CDR3 amino acids: CASRGGRTGTQYF. DNA for the CDR3: TGTGCCAGCCGGGGGGGGCGCACAGGTACGCAGTATTTT.

The chain recombines TRBV7-6 with TRBJ2-3, with D tentatively TRBD2 (6 bases). V lost 5 bases and J lost 4, with 25 bases in between. This CDR3 comprises 18 residues. Germline CDR1 reads SGHVS; CDR2 reads FNYEAQ. The CDR3 nucleotides are TGTGCCAGCAGCCCTTTGGTCATTGGTAGCGGAGGTGCAGATACGCAGTATTTT. Translating it yields CASSPLVIGSGGADTQYF.

The CDR3 sequence: CSFSRDRDLYEQYF. The CDR3 DNA is TGCAGCTTTTCCCGGGACAGGGACCTCTACGAGCAGTACTTC. The V and J genes are TRBV29-1 and TRBJ2-7, with 9 positions matching TRBD1. After removal of 8 bases from V and 3 bases from J, the junction contained 11 bases not matched to a gene. Germline-derived CDR1 and CDR2 are SQVTM and ANQGSEA. The CDR3 is 14 residues long.

This clonotype appeared a few times. The V and J genes are TRBV7-9 and TRBJ1-1, with a tentative D call TRBD1 (5 bases). Trimming cost V 4 bases and J 1 base, with 13 bases left between them. The germline CDR1 and CDR2 sequences are SEHNR and FQNEAQ (reference sequence). There are 15 residues in the CDR3. The CDR3 DNA sequence: TGTGCCAGCAGCTACCGGGACCGCTCGAACACTGAAGCTTTCTTT. As protein: CASSYRDRSNTEAFF.

The chain employs TRBV5-1 and TRBJ1-1; no clear D gene. CDR1 and CDR2 (germline): SGHRS, YFSETQ. This CDR3 contains 14 residues. The V end was cut by 4 bases, the J end by 2 bases, with 12 bases between. The CDR3: CASSPGITNTEAFF. CDR3 sequence (DNA): TGCGCCAGCAGCCCGGGAATCACAAACACTGAAGCTTTCTTT. The full variable domain, with the rest looked up from reference TRBV5-1 and TRBJ1-1, is KAGVTQTPRYLIKTRGQQVTLSCSPISGHRSVSWYQQTPGQGLQFLFEYFSETQRNKGNFPGRFSGRQFSNSRSEMNVSTLELGDSALYLCASSPGITNTEAFFGQGTRLTVV.